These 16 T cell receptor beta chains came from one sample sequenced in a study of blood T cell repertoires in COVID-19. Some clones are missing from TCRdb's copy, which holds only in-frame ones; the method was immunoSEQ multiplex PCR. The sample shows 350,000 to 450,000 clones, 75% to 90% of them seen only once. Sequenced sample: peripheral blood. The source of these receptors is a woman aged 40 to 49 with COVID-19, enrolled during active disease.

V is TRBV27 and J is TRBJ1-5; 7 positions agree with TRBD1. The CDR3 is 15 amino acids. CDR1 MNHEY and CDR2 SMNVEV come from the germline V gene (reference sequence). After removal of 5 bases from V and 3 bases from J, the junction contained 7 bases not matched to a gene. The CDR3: CASSPMTGPNQPQHF. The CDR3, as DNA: TGTGCCAGCAGTCCAATGACAGGGCCCAATCAGCCCCAGCATTTT.

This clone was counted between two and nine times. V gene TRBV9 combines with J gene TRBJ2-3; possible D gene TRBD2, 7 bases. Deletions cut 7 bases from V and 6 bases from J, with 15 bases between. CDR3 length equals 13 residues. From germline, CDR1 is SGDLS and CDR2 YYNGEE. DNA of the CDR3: TGTGCCAGCCGGGGGGCGGGGCGGGATACGCAGTATTTT. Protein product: CASRGAGRDTQYF.

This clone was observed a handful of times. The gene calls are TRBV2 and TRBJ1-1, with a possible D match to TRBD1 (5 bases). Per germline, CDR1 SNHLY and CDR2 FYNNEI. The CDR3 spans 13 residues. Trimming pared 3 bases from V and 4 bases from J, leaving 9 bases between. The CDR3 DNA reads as TGTGCCAGCAGTGAGGGCAGGGTCACTGAAGCTTTCTTT. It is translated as CASSEGRVTEAFF.

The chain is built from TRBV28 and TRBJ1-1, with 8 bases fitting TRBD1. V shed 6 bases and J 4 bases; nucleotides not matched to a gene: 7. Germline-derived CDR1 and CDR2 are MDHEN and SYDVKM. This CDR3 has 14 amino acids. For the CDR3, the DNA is TGTGCCAGCAGGTTGGACAGGGCGGGCACTGAAGCTTTCTTT. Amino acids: CASRLDRAGTEAFF.

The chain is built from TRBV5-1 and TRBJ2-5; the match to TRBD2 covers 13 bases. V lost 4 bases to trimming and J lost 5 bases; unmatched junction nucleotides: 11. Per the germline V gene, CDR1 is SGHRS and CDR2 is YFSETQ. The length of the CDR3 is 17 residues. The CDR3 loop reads CASSPLPGTSGAETQYF. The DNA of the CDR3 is TGCGCCAGCAGCCCACTCCCCGGGACTAGCGGGGCGGAGACCCAGTACTTC.

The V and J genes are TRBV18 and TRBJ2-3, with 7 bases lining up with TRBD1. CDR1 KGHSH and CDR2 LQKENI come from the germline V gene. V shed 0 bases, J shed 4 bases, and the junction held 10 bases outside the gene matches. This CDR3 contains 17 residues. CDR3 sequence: CASSPPVGDRVADTQYF. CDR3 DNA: TGTGCCAGCTCACCACCGGTCGGAGACAGGGTTGCAGATACGCAGTATTTT. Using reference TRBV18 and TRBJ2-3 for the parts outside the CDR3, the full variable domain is NAGVMQNPRHLVRRRGQEARLRCSPMKGHSHVYWYRQLPEEGLKFMVYLQKENIIDESGMPKERFSAEFPKEGPSILRIQQVVRGDSAAYFCASSPPVGDRVADTQYFGPGTRLTVL.

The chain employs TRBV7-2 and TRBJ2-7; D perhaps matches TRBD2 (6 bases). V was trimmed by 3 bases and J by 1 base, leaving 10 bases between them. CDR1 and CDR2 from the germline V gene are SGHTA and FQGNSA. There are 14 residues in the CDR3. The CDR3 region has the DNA TGTGCCAGCAGCTTGGGCGGGAATTCCTACGAGCAGTACTTC. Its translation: CASSLGGNSYEQYF.

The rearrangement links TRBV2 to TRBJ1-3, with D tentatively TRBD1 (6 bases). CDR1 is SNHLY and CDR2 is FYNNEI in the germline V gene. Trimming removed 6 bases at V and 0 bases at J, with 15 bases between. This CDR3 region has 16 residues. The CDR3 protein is CASRHRVRSSGNTIYF. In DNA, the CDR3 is TGTGCCAGCAGACACAGGGTTCGGAGCTCTGGAAACACCATATATTTT.

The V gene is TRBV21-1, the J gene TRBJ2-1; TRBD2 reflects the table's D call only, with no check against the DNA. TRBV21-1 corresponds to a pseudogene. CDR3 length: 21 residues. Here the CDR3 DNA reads TGTGCCAGCAGCAAAAGACTAGCGGGGGTTGCGACGGATGATTCCTACAATGAGCAGTTCTTC. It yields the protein CASSKRLAGVATDDSYNEQFF.

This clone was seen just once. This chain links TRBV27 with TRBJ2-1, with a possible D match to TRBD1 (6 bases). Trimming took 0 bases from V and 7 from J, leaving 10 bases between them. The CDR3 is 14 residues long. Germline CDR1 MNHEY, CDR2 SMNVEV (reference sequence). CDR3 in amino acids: CASSLSVQGNEQFF. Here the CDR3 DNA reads TGTGCCAGCAGTTTATCGGTGCAGGGGAATGAGCAGTTCTTC.

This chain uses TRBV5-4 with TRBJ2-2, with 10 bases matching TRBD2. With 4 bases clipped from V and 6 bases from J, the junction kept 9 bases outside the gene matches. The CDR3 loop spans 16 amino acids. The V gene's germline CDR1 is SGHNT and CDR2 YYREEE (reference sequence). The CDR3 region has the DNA TGTGCCAGCAGCCCACCCAGCGGGGGGGCCCCCGGGGAGCTGTTTTTT. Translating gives CASSPPSGGAPGELFF.

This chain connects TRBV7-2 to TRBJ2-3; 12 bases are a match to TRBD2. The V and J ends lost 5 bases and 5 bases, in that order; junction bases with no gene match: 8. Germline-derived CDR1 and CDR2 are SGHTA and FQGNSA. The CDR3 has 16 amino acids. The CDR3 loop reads CASSESLAGGQDTQYF. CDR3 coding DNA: TGTGCCAGCAGCGAGAGCCTAGCGGGAGGGCAAGATACGCAGTATTTT.

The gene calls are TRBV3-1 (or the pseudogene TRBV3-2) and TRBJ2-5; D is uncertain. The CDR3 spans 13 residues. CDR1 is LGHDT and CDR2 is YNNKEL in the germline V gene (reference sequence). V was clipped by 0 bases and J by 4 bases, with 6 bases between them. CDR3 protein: CASSQEHGETQYF. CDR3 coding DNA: TGTGCCAGCAGCCAAGAGCACGGAGAGACCCAGTACTTC.

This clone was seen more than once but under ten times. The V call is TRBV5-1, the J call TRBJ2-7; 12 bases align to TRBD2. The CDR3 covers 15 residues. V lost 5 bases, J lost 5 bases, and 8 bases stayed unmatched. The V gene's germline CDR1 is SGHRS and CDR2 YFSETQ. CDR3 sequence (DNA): TGCGCCAGCAGTCTAGCGGGAGGGAGGATCAACGAGCAGTACTTC. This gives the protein CASSLAGGRINEQYF. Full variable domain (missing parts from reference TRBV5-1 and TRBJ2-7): KAGVTQTPRYLIKTRGQQVTLSCSPISGHRSVSWYQQTPGQGLQFLFEYFSETQRNKGNFPGRFSGRQFSNSRSEMNVSTLELGDSALYLCASSLAGGRINEQYFGPGTRLTVT.

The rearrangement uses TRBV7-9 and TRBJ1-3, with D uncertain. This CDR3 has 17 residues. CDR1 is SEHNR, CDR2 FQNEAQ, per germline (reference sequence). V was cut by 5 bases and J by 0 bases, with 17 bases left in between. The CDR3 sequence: CASSRGGNRLSGNTIYF. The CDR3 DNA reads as TGTGCCAGCAGCCGCGGAGGGAATAGGCTCTCTGGAAACACCATATATTTT.

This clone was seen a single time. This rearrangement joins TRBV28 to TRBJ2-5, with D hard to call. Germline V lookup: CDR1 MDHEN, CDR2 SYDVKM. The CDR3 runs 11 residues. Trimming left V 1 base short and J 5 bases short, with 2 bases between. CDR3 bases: TGTGCCAGCAGTTTATCGGAGACCCAGTACTTC. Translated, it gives CASSLSETQYF.